This TCR beta chain was retrieved from a study of blood T cell repertoires in COVID-19. Original handling: The assay estimated nucleated cells by amplifying reference gene primers. Clones were read by immunoSEQ multiplex PCR, and TCRdb kept only the in-frame ones, dropping some. The DNA was the basis for D and trimming; V, J and clone size are from that table. The table lists fewer than 300,000 clones, under 90% of them singletons. The CDR3 extends over 13 amino acids. Trimming took off 3 bases at V and 4 bases at J, with 6 bases between the two ends. The chain uses TRBV12-3 or TRBV12-4 and TRBJ1-4; unclear D gene. Sequences were obtained from peripheral blood. The sequence came from a man in his forties or fifties with COVID-19, enrolled during active disease. CDR3 loop: CASSFGINEKLFF. The CDR3 nucleotides are TGTGCCAGCAGTTTCGGGATTAATGAAAAACTGTTTTTT.